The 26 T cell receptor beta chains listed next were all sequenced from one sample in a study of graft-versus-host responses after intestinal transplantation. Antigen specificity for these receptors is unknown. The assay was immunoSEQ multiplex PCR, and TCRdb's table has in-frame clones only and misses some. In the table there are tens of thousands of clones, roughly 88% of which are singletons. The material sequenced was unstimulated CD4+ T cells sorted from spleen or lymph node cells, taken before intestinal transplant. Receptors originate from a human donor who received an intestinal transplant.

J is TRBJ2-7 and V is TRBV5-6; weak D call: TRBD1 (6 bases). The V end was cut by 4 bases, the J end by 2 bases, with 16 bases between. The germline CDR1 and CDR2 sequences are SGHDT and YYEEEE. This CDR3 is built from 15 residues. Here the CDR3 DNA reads TGTGCCAGCAGCCCCGTCCCGACAGGAACCTACGAGCAGTACTTC. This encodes CASSPVPTGTYEQYF.

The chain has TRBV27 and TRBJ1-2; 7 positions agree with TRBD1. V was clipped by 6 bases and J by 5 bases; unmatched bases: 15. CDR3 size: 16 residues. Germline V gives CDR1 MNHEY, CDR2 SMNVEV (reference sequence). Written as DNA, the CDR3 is TGTGCCAGCAGGCCGAGACAGGGCAGCCGCGGGTATGGCTACACCTTC. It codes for CASRPRQGSRGYGYTF.

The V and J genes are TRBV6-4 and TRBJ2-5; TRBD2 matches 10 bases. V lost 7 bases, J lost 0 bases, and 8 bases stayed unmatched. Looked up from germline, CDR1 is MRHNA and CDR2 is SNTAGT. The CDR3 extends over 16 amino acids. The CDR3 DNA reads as TGTGCCAGCATCGGCCAGCGGGGGGGGTACCAAGAGACCCAGTACTTC. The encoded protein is CASIGQRGGYQETQYF.

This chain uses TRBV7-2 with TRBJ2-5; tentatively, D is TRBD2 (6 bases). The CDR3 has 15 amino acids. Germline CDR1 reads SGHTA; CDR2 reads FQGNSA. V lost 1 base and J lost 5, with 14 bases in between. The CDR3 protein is CASSLVRGAGETQYF. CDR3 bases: TGTGCCAGCAGCTTAGTTCGCGGGGCTGGGGAGACCCAGTACTTC. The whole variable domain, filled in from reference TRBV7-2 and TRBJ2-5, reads GAGVSQSPSNKVTEKGKDVELRCDPISGHTALYWYRQSLGQGLEFLIYFQGNSAPDKSGLPSDRFSAERTGGSVSTLTIQRTQQEDSAVYLCASSLVRGAGETQYFGPGTRLLVL.

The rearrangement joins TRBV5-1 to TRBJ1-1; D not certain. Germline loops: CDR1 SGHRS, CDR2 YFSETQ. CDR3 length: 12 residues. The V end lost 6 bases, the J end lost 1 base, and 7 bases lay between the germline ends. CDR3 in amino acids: CASKEENTEAFF. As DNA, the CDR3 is TGCGCCAGCAAGGAGGAGAACACTGAAGCTTTCTTT.

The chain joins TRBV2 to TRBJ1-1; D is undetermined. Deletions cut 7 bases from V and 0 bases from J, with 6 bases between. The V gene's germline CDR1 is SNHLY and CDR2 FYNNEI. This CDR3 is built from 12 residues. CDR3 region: CASTEVNTEAFF. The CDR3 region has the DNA TGTGCCAGCACCGAGGTGAACACTGAAGCTTTCTTT.

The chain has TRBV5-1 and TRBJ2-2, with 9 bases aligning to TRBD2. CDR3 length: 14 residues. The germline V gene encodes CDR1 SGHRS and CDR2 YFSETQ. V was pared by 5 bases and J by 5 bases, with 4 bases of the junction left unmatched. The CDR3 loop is CASRRGGGTGELFF. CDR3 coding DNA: TGCGCCAGCAGGCGGGGGGGCGGAACCGGGGAGCTGTTTTTT.

Here the CDR3 DNA reads TGTGCCAGCAGCGTAGGGTCAGGGGGTCAGCCCCAGCATTTT. Translation: CASSVGSGGQPQHF. The chain employs TRBV9 and TRBJ1-5; 7 bases are shared with TRBD1. Germline assignment: CDR1 SGDLS and CDR2 YYNGEE. The CDR3 loop spans 14 amino acids. V was clipped by 0 bases and J by 6 bases; unmatched bases: 3.

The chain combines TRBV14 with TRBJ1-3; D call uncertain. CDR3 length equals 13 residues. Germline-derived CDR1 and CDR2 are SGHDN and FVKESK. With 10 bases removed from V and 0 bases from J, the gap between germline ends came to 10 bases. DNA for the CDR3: TGTGCCACCAGAATGAGCTCTGGAAACACCATATATTTT. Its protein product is CATRMSSGNTIYF.

The DNA for the CDR3 is TGTGCCAGCAGCCAAGTTGCGGGATTCAACACTGAAGCTTTCTTT. The encoded protein is CASSQVAGFNTEAFF. The chain uses TRBV14 and TRBJ1-1; D remains unclear. Between the trimmed V and J ends, which lost 1 base and 2 bases, there was a span of 11 bases. The length of the CDR3 is 15 residues. Germline V gives CDR1 SGHDN, CDR2 FVKESK.

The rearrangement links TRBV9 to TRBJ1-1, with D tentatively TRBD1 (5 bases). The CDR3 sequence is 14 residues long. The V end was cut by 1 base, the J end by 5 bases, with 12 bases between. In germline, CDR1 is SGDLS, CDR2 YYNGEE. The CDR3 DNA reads TGTGCCAGCAGCGTAACCGGGGGAGATACTGAAGCTTTCTTT. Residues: CASSVTGGDTEAFF.

The DNA of the CDR3 is TGTGCCAGCTCATCAATGGAAGGGGGCGATGAAGCTTTCTTT. This codes for CASSSMEGGDEAFF. The chain carries TRBV18 and TRBJ1-1, with 7 bases identical to TRBD1. V was clipped by 5 bases and J by 7 bases; unmatched bases: 10. The CDR3 contains 14 residues. Germline CDR1 KGHSH, CDR2 LQKENI.

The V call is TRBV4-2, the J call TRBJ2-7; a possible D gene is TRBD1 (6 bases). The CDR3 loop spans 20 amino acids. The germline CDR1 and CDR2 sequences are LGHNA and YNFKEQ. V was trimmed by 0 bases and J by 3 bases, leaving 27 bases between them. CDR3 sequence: CASSQEEGLGATSHYYEQYF. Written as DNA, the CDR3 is TGTGCCAGCAGCCAAGAAGAGGGGCTGGGGGCTACTAGTCATTACTACGAGCAGTACTTC.

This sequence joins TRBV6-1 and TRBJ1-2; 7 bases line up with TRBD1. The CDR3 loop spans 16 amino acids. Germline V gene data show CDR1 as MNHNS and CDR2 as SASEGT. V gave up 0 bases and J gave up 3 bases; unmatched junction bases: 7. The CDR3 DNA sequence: TGTGCCAGCAGTGAAGCGCTTCAGGGGGTTGACTATGGCTACACCTTC. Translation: CASSEALQGVDYGYTF.

The CDR3 bases are TGCAGCGTTGGGTGGGGGGGCAATCAGCCCCAGCATTTT. Translated: CSVGWGGNQPQHF. This chain connects TRBV29-1 to TRBJ1-5, with D possibly being TRBD1 (5 bases). V lost 4 bases to trimming and J lost 2 bases, with 9 bases between them. The CDR3 spans 13 residues. Germline CDR1 reads SQVTM; CDR2 reads ANQGSEA.

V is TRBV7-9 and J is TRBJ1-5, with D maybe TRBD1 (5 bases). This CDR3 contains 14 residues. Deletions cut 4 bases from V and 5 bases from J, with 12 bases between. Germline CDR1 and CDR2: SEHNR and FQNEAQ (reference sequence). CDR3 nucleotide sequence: TGTGCCAGCAGCTCCCAGGGTCTAGATCAGCCCCAGCATTTT. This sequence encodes CASSSQGLDQPQHF.

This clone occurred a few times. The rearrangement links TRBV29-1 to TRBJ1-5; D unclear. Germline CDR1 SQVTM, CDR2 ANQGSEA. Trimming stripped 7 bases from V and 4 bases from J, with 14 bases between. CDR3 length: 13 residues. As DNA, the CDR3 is TGCAGCGCCTACGACACCCCAAATCAGCCCCAGCATTTT. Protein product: CSAYDTPNQPQHF.

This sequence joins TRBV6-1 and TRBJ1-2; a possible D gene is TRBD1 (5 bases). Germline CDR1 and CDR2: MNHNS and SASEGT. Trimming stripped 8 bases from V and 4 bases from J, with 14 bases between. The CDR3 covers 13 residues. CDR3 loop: CASRDLPPYGYTF. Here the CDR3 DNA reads TGTGCCAGCCGGGACTTGCCCCCCTATGGCTACACCTTC.

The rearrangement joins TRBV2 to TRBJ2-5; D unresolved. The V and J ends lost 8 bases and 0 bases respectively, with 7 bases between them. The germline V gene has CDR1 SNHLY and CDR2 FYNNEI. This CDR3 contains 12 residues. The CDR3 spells CASRGNQETQYF. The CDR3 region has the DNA TGTGCCAGCCGCGGAAACCAAGAGACCCAGTACTTC.

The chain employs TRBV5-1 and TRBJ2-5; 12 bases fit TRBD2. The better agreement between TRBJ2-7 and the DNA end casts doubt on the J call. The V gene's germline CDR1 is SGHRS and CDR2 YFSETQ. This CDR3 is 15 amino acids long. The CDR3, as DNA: TGCGCCAGCAGCTACGGACTAGCGGGGACCTACGAGCAGTACTTC. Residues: CASSYGLAGTYEQYF.

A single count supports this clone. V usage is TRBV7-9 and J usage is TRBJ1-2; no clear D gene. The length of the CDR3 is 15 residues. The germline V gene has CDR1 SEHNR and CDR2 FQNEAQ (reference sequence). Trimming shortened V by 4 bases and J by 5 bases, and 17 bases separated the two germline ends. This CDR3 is CASSSPSLRIYGYTF. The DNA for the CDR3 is TGTGCCAGCAGCTCTCCTTCACTCAGGATTTATGGCTACACCTTC.

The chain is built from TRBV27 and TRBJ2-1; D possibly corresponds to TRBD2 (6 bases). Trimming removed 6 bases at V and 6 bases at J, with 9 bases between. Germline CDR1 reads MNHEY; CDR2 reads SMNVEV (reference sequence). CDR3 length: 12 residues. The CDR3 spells CASRGRFNEQFF. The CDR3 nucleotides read TGTGCCAGCAGGGGGAGGTTCAATGAGCAGTTCTTC.

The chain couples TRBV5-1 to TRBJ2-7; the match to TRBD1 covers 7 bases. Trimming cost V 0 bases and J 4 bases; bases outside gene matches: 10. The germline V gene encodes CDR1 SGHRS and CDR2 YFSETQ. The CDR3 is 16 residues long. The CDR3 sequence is CASSLALTGKVYEQYF. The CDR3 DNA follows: TGCGCCAGCAGCTTGGCCTTGACAGGGAAGGTATACGAGCAGTACTTC.

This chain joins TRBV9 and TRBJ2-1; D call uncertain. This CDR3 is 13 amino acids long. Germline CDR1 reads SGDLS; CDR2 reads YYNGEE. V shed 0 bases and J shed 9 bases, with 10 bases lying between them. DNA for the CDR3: TGTGCCAGCAGCGTAGGGGCCTCGTCTGAGCAGTTCTTC. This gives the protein CASSVGASSEQFF.

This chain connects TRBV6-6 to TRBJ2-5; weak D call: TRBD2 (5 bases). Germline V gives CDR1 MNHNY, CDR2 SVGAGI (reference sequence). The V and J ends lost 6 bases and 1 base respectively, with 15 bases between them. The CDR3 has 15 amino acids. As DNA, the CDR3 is TGTGCCAGCAGGCTAGGGAGTGGGATCCAAGAGACCCAGTACTTC. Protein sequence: CASRLGSGIQETQYF.

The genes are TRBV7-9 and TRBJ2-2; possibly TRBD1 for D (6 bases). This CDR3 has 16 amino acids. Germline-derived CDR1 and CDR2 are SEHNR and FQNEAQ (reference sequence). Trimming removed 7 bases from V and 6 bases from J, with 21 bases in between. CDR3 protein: CASISRGGWDAGELFF. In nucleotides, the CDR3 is TGTGCCAGCATCTCCCGAGGGGGATGGGATGCCGGGGAGCTGTTTTTT.